What follows is one TCR beta chain and its context. Its antigen is currently not known. No base quality values were provided; no much bigger clone lies one nucleotide off. This entry comes from a study of Ad26.COV2.S vaccination and SARS-CoV-2 variants (dated by TCRdb to about 2021). As for the study more broadly: Vaccine-arm donors were drawn from COV1001, a multicentre, randomized, double-blind, placebo-controlled phase I-IIa trial of Ad26.COV2.S in healthy adults. Investigators did not know the trial group allocation while performing experiments and assessing outcomes. Trial participants were randomized into five groups of five, in which low-dose or high-dose Ad26.COV2.S was given once or twice, or placebo was given on both occasions. Ad26.COV2.S was administered intramuscularly at a dose of 5x10^10 or 1x10^11 viral particles, either as one shot or as two shots given 56 days apart. A total of some 30 samples were included in the TCR-sequenced set, comprising around 20 Ad26.COV2.S vaccine recipients, 5 placebo recipients and 8 SARS-CoV-2 convalescent individuals. TCRbeta repertoire sequencing was used to assess the specificity and breadth of SARS-CoV-2-reactive T cell receptors after Ad26.COV2.S vaccination. The paper's findings and limits, for the study overall: The study was not powered for comparison of responses between vaccine doses or regimens. Substantial breadth of spike-specific CD8+ and CD4+ T cell responses was reported after vaccination. Non-spike TCR breadth was comparable between vaccine and placebo recipients, consistent with the vaccine containing only spike. It was noted by the authors that total T cell responses may have been underestimated by the TCR breadth and depth analyses. Spike-specific TCR breadth was higher in Ad26.COV2.S recipients than in placebo recipients (P = 0.0014).

TCRbeta CDR3 regions were sequenced with the immunoSEQ Assay. After extraction, genomic DNA underwent amplification by bias-controlled multiplex PCR, followed by high-throughput sequencing. The paper's processing steps were these. To quantify the absolute abundance of every unique TCRbeta CDR3 region, sequences were collapsed and filtered. T cell fraction was estimated by normalization of TCRbeta template counts to usable DNA, with usable DNA being measured through amplification of reference genes present in all nucleated cells. Repertoire TCRs were annotated as SARS-CoV-2-specific by exact matching of V gene, CDR3 amino acid sequence and J gene to a known reactive TCR set. The reference SARS-CoV-2 TCR set was obtained from MIRA and was filtered for enrichment in COVID-19-positive ImmuneCODE repertoires, whereby public or cross-reactive TCRs were removed. Based on the MIRA antigens, annotated TCRs were further analysed at the level of specific ORF or position within ORF. Breadth was defined as the number of annotated unique rearrangements divided by the total number of unique productive rearrangements, and depth was defined as the summed frequency of the annotated unique rearrangements. Two-sided Wilcoxon rank-sum tests were used to compare TCR breadth between groups. In its TCRdb copy, this immuneACCESS table keeps in-frame sequences only and misses some clones. Where compared with another copy, unresolved V genes explain less than half of these, and the others have no known cause. V and J calls and clone size are as listed in that table; D and trimming were resolved from the DNA. In all, the sample holds about 330,000 clones, and about 90% of those were seen once. The ten largest clones add up to about 5% of the sample.

For CDR1 and CDR2, the germline V gene lists SGHNT and YENEEA. From the cysteine up to the phenylalanine, the CDR3 has a length of 15 residues. CDR3 DNA only is kept here, 45 bases in frame from base 1. Clipping removes 3 bases from V and 3 bases from J, with 3 as the unmatched junction base count. According to the study, the label for this sample's treatment or condition signals: around 19 received Ad26.COV2.S at low or high dose, single or two shots; 5 received placebo; per-sample allocation not given. For vaccine and placebo recipients, repertoires were sequenced using samples collected on day 63 after the first injection. Between 29 July and 7 August 2020, Cohort 1b enrolled about two dozen adults aged 18-55 years at one site in Boston, USA. Ad26.COV2.S was a replication-incompetent adenovirus type 26 vector expressing a prefusion-stabilized SARS-CoV-2 spike protein from the original Wuhan strain.

This material consisted of peripheral blood, taken in a trial of Ad26.COV2.S vaccine versus placebo. In this chain, TRBV11-3 is recombined with TRBJ2-1, with TRBD2 identical over 9 junction bases. The origin of this receptor is a person between 18 and 60 years old who received the Ad26.COV2.S COVID-19 vaccine or a placebo. The CDR3 reads CASSFAGGDYNEQFF. The DNA sequence is as follows: TGTGCCAGCAGCTTCGCGGGGGGGGACTACAATGAGCAGTTCTTC.